One sample yielded the 25 T cell receptor beta chains listed below, sequenced in a study of T-cell memory formation after mild COVID-19. TCRdb re-analysed the 5' RACE reads in MiXCR, keeping a single row per CDR3 protein. The profile covers just over 400,000 distinct CDR3 sequences, with 20% to 30% appearing a single time and over 10% taken by the ten largest. The sample was PBMCs or a T cell subset sorted from them (not recorded which). The receptors come from an adult woman who had mild COVID-19 (a few samples of this study predate the infection). Cell type and time point are not known.

J is TRBJ1-1 and V is TRBV9; 8 bases map to TRBD1. The V and J ends lost 4 bases and 4 bases, in that order; junction bases with no gene match: 9. CDR1 is SGDLS, CDR2 YYNGEE, per germline. The CDR3 has 15 amino acids. As DNA, the CDR3 is TGTGCCAGCAGCCACGGACAGGGTGGGGTCACTGAAGCTTTCTTT. This codes for CASSHGQGGVTEAFF.

The chain's CDR3 is CASSLTPLQPPLSQYF. CDR3 sequence (DNA): TGTGCCAGCAGCTTGACCCCCTTACAGCCACCCCTGAGCCAGTACTTC. The chain links TRBV7-2 to TRBJ2-5; D unresolved. With 3 bases removed from V and 10 bases from J, the gap between germline ends came to 24 bases. Looked up from germline, CDR1 is SGHTA and CDR2 is FQGNSA. The CDR3 sequence is 16 residues long.

This clonotype was seen a handful of times. The J gene is TRBJ2-7, the V gene TRBV6-4; D remains ambiguous. The CDR3 covers 12 residues. The V gene lost 0 bases and the J gene lost 7 bases, with 7 bases spanning the gap. From germline, CDR1 is MRHNA and CDR2 SNTAGT. CDR3 in DNA: TGTGCCAGCAGTGACTCTGGCGGAGAGCAGTACTTC. Translation gives CASSDSGGEQYF.

This clonotype was seen a handful of times. The rearrangement links TRBV12-3 or TRBV12-4 to TRBJ1-1; 8 bases line up with TRBD1. The V and J ends lost 5 bases and 8 bases, in that order; junction bases with no gene match: 10. The CDR3 totals 14 residues. This CDR3 reads CASSHPGQATEAFF. The CDR3 DNA sequence: TGTGCCAGCAGTCACCCGGGACAGGCGACCGAAGCTTTCTTT.

This clonotype appeared a few times. V gene TRBV5-1 combines with J gene TRBJ2-2, with TRBD1 identical over 7 bases. The V gene end was trimmed by 4 bases and the J gene end by 5 bases; junction bases not matched to a gene: 5. This CDR3 is built from 14 residues. Germline V gene lookup returns CDR1 SGHRS and CDR2 YFSETQ. CDR3 amino acids: CASSRDSTTGELFF. CDR3 DNA: TGCGCCAGCAGCAGGGACAGCACAACCGGGGAGCTGTTTTTT.

There are a few counts of this clonotype. The chain carries TRBV4-3 and TRBJ2-1; 9 bases fit TRBD1. V shed 3 bases and J 7 bases; nucleotides not matched to a gene: 13. CDR1 is LGHNA, CDR2 YSLEER, per germline. The CDR3 runs to 17 residues. In nucleotides, the CDR3 is TGCGCCAGCAGCCACGACCGAACAGGGGGCGCCGGGAATGAGCAGTTCTTC. This encodes CASSHDRTGGAGNEQFF.

This clonotype was seen more than once but under ten times. V and J are TRBV30 and TRBJ2-2; D gene unclear. Germline V gene lookup returns CDR1 GTSNPN and CDR2 SVGIG (reference sequence). The CDR3 spans 11 residues. V was trimmed by 4 bases and J by 0 bases, leaving 0 bases between them. As DNA, the CDR3 is TGTGCCTGGACGAACACCGGGGAGCTGTTTTTT. Residues: CAWTNTGELFF.

A few counts support this clonotype. The gene calls are TRBV12-3 or TRBV12-4 and TRBJ1-5; possibly TRBD1 for D (5 bases). Trimming stripped 3 bases from V and 4 bases from J, with 10 bases between. The CDR3 loop spans 14 amino acids. The CDR3 DNA follows: TGTGCCAGCAGTTTGGTGGCAGGGAATCAGCCCCAGCATTTT. Amino acids: CASSLVAGNQPQHF.

This rearrangement joins TRBV5-1 to TRBJ2-3; 7 positions agree with TRBD1. The CDR3 is 17 residues long. The trim removed 1 base at V and 0 bases at J, leaving 8 bases unmatched. The germline gives CDR1 SGHRS, CDR2 YFSETQ. The CDR3 reads CASSLFLTGPSTDTQYF. The DNA of the CDR3 is TGCGCCAGCAGCTTGTTCCTGACAGGGCCTAGCACAGATACGCAGTATTTT. Full variable domain (remainder filled in from reference TRBV5-1 and TRBJ2-3): KAGVTQTPRYLIKTRGQQVTLSCSPISGHRSVSWYQQTPGQGLQFLFEYFSETQRNKGNFPGRFSGRQFSNSRSEMNVSTLELGDSALYLCASSLFLTGPSTDTQYFGPGTRLTVL.

This clonotype has a handful of counts. The chain combines TRBV5-4 with TRBJ1-2; D not certain. The ends were cut back, 0 bases at V and 7 bases at J, with 13 bases in the middle. Per the germline V gene, CDR1 is SGHNT and CDR2 is YYREEE (reference sequence). The CDR3 sequence is 14 residues long. The CDR3 region has the DNA TGTGCCAGCAGCTTGGTGATTGATGGTGGTGGCTACACCTTC. Residues: CASSLVIDGGGYTF.

V is TRBV7-2 and J is TRBJ1-1, with D possibly being TRBD1 (5 bases). CDR1 is SGHTA, CDR2 FQGNSA, per germline. CDR3 length: 15 residues. V lost 2 bases to trimming and J lost 1 base, with 11 bases between them. The CDR3 region has the DNA TGTGCCAGCAGCTTAACGGGGGTTGGGAACACTGAAGCTTTCTTT. Protein sequence: CASSLTGVGNTEAFF.

V usage is TRBV13 and J usage is TRBJ2-1; D assignment may be TRBD1 or TRBD2 (5 bases each). The length of the CDR3 is 13 residues. Looked up from germline, CDR1 is PRHDT and CDR2 is FYEKMQ (reference sequence). Between the trimmed V and J ends, which lost 7 bases and 4 bases, there was a span of 11 bases. The CDR3 is CASTRDDYNEQFF. Here the CDR3 DNA reads TGTGCCAGCACCAGGGACGATTACAATGAGCAGTTCTTC.

This clonotype has more than one count but fewer than ten. The chain recombines TRBV14 with TRBJ2-2; 9 bases are a match to TRBD2. V was clipped by 0 bases and J by 4 bases; unmatched bases: 6. Germline lookup yields CDR1 SGHDN and CDR2 FVKESK. There are 17 residues in the CDR3. This CDR3 is CASSQDWLAGSTGELFF. The CDR3 bases are TGTGCCAGCAGCCAAGATTGGCTAGCGGGGTCCACCGGGGAGCTGTTTTTT.

The J gene is TRBJ1-1, the V gene TRBV12-3 or TRBV12-4, with no clear D. V lost 6 bases to trimming and J lost 2 bases, with 13 bases between them. The CDR3 consists of 14 residues. The DNA of the CDR3 is TGTGCCAGCAGGCGGCGGGAGATCAACACTGAAGCTTTCTTT. Protein product: CASRRREINTEAFF.

The table lists this clonotype with a few counts. The chain employs TRBV7-2 and TRBJ2-1, with D uncertain. CDR3 size: 16 residues. V lost 0 bases and J lost 4, with 13 bases in between. In germline, CDR1 is SGHTA, CDR2 FQGNSA. The CDR3 region is CASSLAGPTFYNEQFF. Here the CDR3 DNA reads TGTGCCAGCAGCTTAGCCGGGCCAACCTTTTACAATGAGCAGTTCTTC.

The chain employs TRBV20-1 and TRBJ2-1, with D tentatively TRBD1 or TRBD2 (5 bases each). The CDR3 has 14 amino acids. V was shortened by 5 bases and J by 8 bases, with 19 bases between the two germline ends. Germline values: CDR1 DFQATT, CDR2 SNEGSKA (reference sequence). CDR3 residues: CSAQLTGTNDEQFF. The CDR3 DNA is TGCAGTGCTCAATTGACGGGGACGAACGATGAGCAGTTCTTC.

This clonotype has at least ten counts. The V call is TRBV11-2, the J call TRBJ1-2; D might be TRBD1 (6 bases). V was cut by 3 bases and J by 4 bases, with 9 bases left in between. The CDR3 has 13 amino acids. CDR1 is SGHAT, CDR2 FQNNGV, per germline. The CDR3 spells CASSFPDSYGYTF. For the CDR3, the DNA is TGTGCCAGCAGCTTTCCGGACAGCTATGGCTACACCTTC. The entire variable domain, with the rest obtained from reference TRBV11-2 and TRBJ1-2, is as follows: EAGVAQSPRYKIIEKRQSVAFWCNPISGHATLYWYQQILGQGPKLLIQFQNNGVVDDSQLPKDRFSAERLKGVDSTLKIQPAKLEDSAVYLCASSFPDSYGYTFGSGTRLTVV.

In its sample, this clonotype was seen a few times. The chain uses TRBV7-2 and TRBJ1-6; the D is unclear. Trimming pared 1 base from V and 7 bases from J, leaving 11 bases between. Germline values: CDR1 SGHTA, CDR2 FQGNSA. The CDR3 has 15 residues. The CDR3 region has the DNA TGTGCCAGCAGCTTAGGTTCAGACCGAAATTCACCCCTCCACTTT. It encodes CASSLGSDRNSPLHF.

The chain uses TRBV11-2 and TRBJ1-1, with a tentative D call TRBD1 (6 bases). Germline V gene lookup returns CDR1 SGHAT and CDR2 FQNNGV. This CDR3 contains 17 residues. V lost 6 bases and J lost 1, with 21 bases in between. The CDR3 here is CASRPITGARENTEAFF. The DNA of the CDR3 is TGTGCCAGCAGACCCATAACGGGGGCGAGGGAGAACACTGAAGCTTTCTTT.

The V call is TRBV11-2, the J call TRBJ2-7; 10 bases are shared with TRBD2. The V segment lost 5 bases and the J segment 5 bases; nucleotides outside the gene matches: 9. There are 15 residues in the CDR3. Germline V gene data show CDR1 as SGHAT and CDR2 as FQNNGV. CDR3 coding DNA: TGTGCCAGCAGCAGAGCGCAAAGCGGGAGGGACGAGCAGTACTTC. It specifies CASSRAQSGRDEQYF.

In this sample, this clonotype turned up a few times. J is TRBJ1-1 and V is TRBV5-1; 8 nucleotides agree with TRBD1. CDR1 and CDR2 (germline): SGHRS, YFSETQ. Trimming removed 4 bases from V and 4 bases from J; junction bases left unmatched: 6. The CDR3 sequence is 14 residues long. CDR3: CASSDTGGSTEAFF. DNA of the CDR3: TGCGCCAGCAGCGATACAGGGGGTAGCACTGAAGCTTTCTTT.

V gene TRBV20-1 combines with J gene TRBJ2-7; D is unclear. Trimming removed 1 base from V and 6 bases from J, with 19 bases in between. Germline V lookup: CDR1 DFQATT, CDR2 SNEGSKA (reference sequence). This CDR3 has 15 amino acids. CDR3 loop: CSARGGIRRLGEQYF. The CDR3 coding sequence is TGCAGTGCTAGAGGGGGAATTAGAAGGCTAGGCGAGCAGTACTTC.

V usage is TRBV5-1 and J usage is TRBJ2-3; possibly TRBD1 for D (6 bases). CDR1 is SGHRS, CDR2 YFSETQ, per germline. V lost 4 bases and J 4 bases, leaving 16 bases between the germline ends. The CDR3 is 15 residues long. The CDR3 DNA is TGCGCCAGCAGCCCTTACAGGGACCGCCCAGATACGCAGTATTTT. It encodes CASSPYRDRPDTQYF.

This clonotype was seen at least ten times. This chain links TRBV4-3 with TRBJ2-6, with D possibly called TRBD1 or TRBD2 (5 bases each). The CDR3 totals 16 residues. Between the trimmed V and J ends, which lost 3 bases and 4 bases, there was a span of 13 bases. Germline values: CDR1 LGHNA, CDR2 YSLEER. In DNA, the CDR3 is TGCGCCAGCAGCCACCAGAGGGGTTCCGGGGCCAACGTCCTGACTTTC. Protein sequence: CASSHQRGSGANVLTF.

The V call is TRBV9, the J call TRBJ2-1, with TRBD2 identical over 8 bases. Trimming removed 2 bases from V and 4 bases from J; junction bases left unmatched: 5. This CDR3 comprises 15 residues. Germline CDR1 is SGDLS and CDR2 is YYNGEE. The CDR3 loop is CASSVRTSGYNEQFF. CDR3 nucleotide sequence: TGTGCCAGCAGCGTCCGAACTAGCGGTTACAATGAGCAGTTCTTC.